This TCR beta chain was recorded in a study of shared clonotypes between healthy human individuals. General study points: Shared clonotypes: 4.5% to 5% naive CD4, around 3.5% naive CD8, about 2.4% memory CD4, under 0.5% memory CD8.

Produced via immunoSEQ multiplex PCR; TCRdb's table is partial and in-frame only. The sample holds 2,500,000 or so clones; around 90% are singletons and the top ten take approximately 0.41%. Germline CDR1 is MDHEN and CDR2 is SYDVKM. The J segment lost 0 bases and the V segment lost 2 bases, leaving 4 bases of the junction unmatched. This CDR3 spans 17 amino acids. Note on this clone: Its antigen is still unknown.

Material for sequencing was naive CD4+ T cells from PBMCs. As to subset: CD45RA+ positively selected. This receptor was taken from a man aged 18-30 years in good health. Some clones in this sample may be carry-over from other donors' samples. The V and J genes are TRBV28 and TRBJ2-1; 10 nucleotides agree with TRBD2. CDR3 bases: TGTGCCAGCAGTTTAAGACTAGCGGGCAGCTCCTACAATGAGCAGTTCTTC. Amino acids: CASSLRLAGSSYNEQFF.